This entry lists 24 T cell receptor beta chains sequenced from one sample in a study of molecular identifiers for immune sequencing clone quantification. TCRdb processed the PCR reads anew with MiXCR; each CDR3 protein has one entry. The data show some 580,000 distinct CDR3 sequences, around 25% seen once. The sample comprised naive CD8+ T cells from blood, with Jurkat cell RNA spiked in. As for subset: FACS-sorted CD8+CD4-CCR7+CD45RA+ naive T cells. These receptor sequences come from a human donor in good health. Some libraries in this study had Jurkat cell RNA spiked in.

This clonotype showed up just a few times. V is TRBV7-3 and J is TRBJ2-3, with D perhaps TRBD2 (5 bases). V shed 5 bases and J shed 6 bases, with 18 bases lying between them. The CDR3 has 15 amino acids. Germline values: CDR1 SGHTA, CDR2 FQGTGA. In nucleotides, the CDR3 is TGTGCCAGCAGCCTCGGTGAGGAGGAGGAGGATACGCAGTATTTT. Translation: CASSLGEEEEDTQYF.

The V and J genes are TRBV11-2 and TRBJ2-5; D may match TRBD1 or TRBD2 (5 bases each). V was clipped by 6 bases and J by 13 bases, with 18 bases between them. This CDR3 has 12 residues. Germline CDR1 reads SGHAT; CDR2 reads FQNNGV. CDR3 DNA sequence: TGTGCCAGCAGTTCCACATCGTTAGGGACGTACTTC. Its protein is CASSSTSLGTYF. Using reference TRBV11-2 and TRBJ2-5 for the parts outside the CDR3, the full variable domain is EAGVAQSPRYKIIEKRQSVAFWCNPISGHATLYWYQQILGQGPKLLIQFQNNGVVDDSQLPKDRFSAERLKGVDSTLKIQPAKLEDSAVYLCASSSTSLGTYFGPGTRLLVL.

This clonotype was counted many times. The J gene is TRBJ1-4, the V gene TRBV7-2; perhaps TRBD1 as D (5 bases). Germline CDR1 and CDR2: SGHTA and FQGNSA. The CDR3 loop spans 14 amino acids. V lost 6 bases and J lost 6, with 14 bases in between. Here the CDR3 reads CASSLGAGHEKLFF. In DNA, the CDR3 is TGTGCCAGCAGTCTAGGGGCAGGACATGAAAAACTGTTTTTT.

The chain carries TRBV6-2 or TRBV6-3 and TRBJ2-7, with 11 nucleotides matching TRBD2. This CDR3 spans 17 amino acids. V was clipped by 0 bases and J by 5 bases; unmatched bases: 9. The V gene's germline CDR1 is MNHEY and CDR2 SVGEGT. In DNA form, the CDR3 reads TGTGCCAGCAGTTACTCGGCTAGCGGGGGGCCCGGTAACGAGCAGTACTTC. Translated, it gives CASSYSASGGPGNEQYF.

The chain uses TRBV11-2 and TRBJ2-3; 11 positions match TRBD2. This CDR3 contains 16 residues. The germline gives CDR1 SGHAT, CDR2 FQNNGV. After removal of 4 bases from V and 7 bases from J, the junction contained 10 bases not matched to a gene. The CDR3 DNA reads TGTGCCAGCAGCTCATTCCTAGCGGGAGGACAAAATACGCAGTATTTT. This translates into CASSSFLAGGQNTQYF.

The chain recombines TRBV6-2 or TRBV6-3 with TRBJ1-6, with D uncertain. Trimming pared 4 bases from V and 19 bases from J, leaving 20 bases between. The CDR3 has 13 amino acids. From germline, CDR1 is MNHEY and CDR2 SVGEGT. The CDR3 nucleotides read TGTGCCAGCAGTTCCCTCCTGACACGCACGACGCACTTT. Its translation: CASSSLLTRTTHF.

This clonotype was seen many times. The J gene is TRBJ1-2, the V gene TRBV12-3 or TRBV12-4; 8 bases align to TRBD1. The CDR3 is made up of 14 amino acids. V was pared by 1 base and J by 3 bases, with 1 base of the junction left unmatched. This CDR3 is CASSLGQGYYGYTF. CDR3 DNA: TGTGCCAGCAGTTTAGGACAGGGGTACTATGGCTACACCTTC.

This chain links TRBV6-2 or TRBV6-3 with TRBJ1-2; D might be TRBD1 (6 bases). Germline CDR1 MNHEY, CDR2 SVGEGT. Trimming shortened V by 0 bases and J by 4 bases, and 12 bases separated the two germline ends. There are 15 residues in the CDR3. DNA of the CDR3: TGTGCCAGCAGTTACTCGACGGGGGCCGGCTATGGCTACACCTTC. It encodes CASSYSTGAGYGYTF.

This clonotype was observed a handful of times. The chain couples TRBV4-3 to TRBJ2-7, with a tentative D call TRBD2 (6 bases). CDR1 and CDR2 (germline): LGHNA, YSLEER. Trimming left V 3 bases short and J 4 bases short, with 19 bases between. The CDR3 has 16 residues. The CDR3 sequence is CASSQAVTSIGYEQYF. CDR3 bases: TGCGCCAGCAGCCAGGCAGTTACTAGCATTGGATACGAGCAGTACTTC.

V is TRBV5-4 and J is TRBJ1-1, with 10 positions matching TRBD1. The CDR3 is made up of 17 amino acids. V trimming: 0 bases; J trimming: 5 bases; junction bases outside the gene matches: 10. Germline V gives CDR1 SGHNT, CDR2 YYREEE (reference sequence). The CDR3 DNA is TGTGCCAGCAGCTTGGGACCGACAGGGGGCGCTTATACTGAAGCTTTCTTT. Its translation is CASSLGPTGGAYTEAFF.

This clonotype was detected a few times. V usage is TRBV4-3 and J usage is TRBJ2-3, with 10 bases lining up with TRBD1. With V trimmed by 0 bases and J by 6 bases, 12 bases remained unmatched. The germline V gene has CDR1 LGHNA and CDR2 YSLEER. The CDR3 has 18 residues. The CDR3 DNA reads as TGCGCCAGCAGCCAAGAAGGCGGACAGGGGGTTTTATTGGATACGCAGTATTTT. Its protein product is CASSQEGGQGVLLDTQYF.

The rearrangement uses TRBV4-3 and TRBJ1-2, with D possibly TRBD1 on 5 matching bases. The CDR3 length is 15 residues. Trimming left V 0 bases short and J 10 bases short, with 18 bases between. CDR1 LGHNA and CDR2 YSLEER come from the germline V gene. CDR3 nucleotides: TGCGCCAGCAGCCAAGATTTACCCGACAGAACCAACTACACCTTC. Protein: CASSQDLPDRTNYTF.

This clonotype has just a few counts. The chain carries TRBV6-2 or TRBV6-3 and TRBJ2-7; D might be TRBD2 (5 bases). Germline CDR1 MNHEY, CDR2 SVGEGT. With 6 bases removed from V and 6 bases from J, the gap between germline ends came to 12 bases. The length of the CDR3 is 12 residues. CDR3 nucleotides: TGTGCCAGCAGGCTCGGACGGGGCGAGCAGTACTTC. Translation: CASRLGRGEQYF.

This chain connects TRBV4-3 to TRBJ1-2; the match to TRBD1 covers 8 bases. With 0 bases clipped from V and 4 bases from J, the junction kept 13 bases outside the gene matches. CDR1 and CDR2 (germline): LGHNA, YSLEER. The CDR3 sequence is 18 residues long. The chain's CDR3 is CASSQDRSGGAFGYGYTF. The CDR3 DNA is TGCGCCAGCAGCCAAGATAGGTCAGGGGGCGCGTTCGGCTATGGCTACACCTTC.

Regarding this clonotype: A read error may be the cause here, since a much bigger clone is one base away. The chain recombines TRBV5-1 with TRBJ2-2; D is ambiguous. The germline V gene encodes CDR1 SGHRS and CDR2 YFSETQ. This CDR3 contains 13 residues. V was pared by 5 bases and J by 5 bases, with 10 bases between. The CDR3 region has the DNA TGCGCCAGCAGAAGTGACCCGACCGGGGAGCTGTTTTTT. Amino acid sequence: CASRSDPTGELFF.

This clonotype showed up just once. A junction boundary mismatches the germline segment, possibly from a read error. CDR3 protein: CATSTDSANCGYTF. CDR3 DNA sequence: TGTGCCACCAGCACAGACTCAGCTAACTGTGGCTACACCTTC. J is TRBJ1-2 and V is TRBV24-1; D remains ambiguous. The germline CDR1 and CDR2 sequences are KGHDR and SFDVKD. The CDR3 totals 14 residues.

Concerning this clonotype: Sequence at one end of the junction differs from germline and may be a read error. The chain uses TRBV15 and TRBJ1-3; D ambiguous. Germline V gene sequence: CDR1 LNHNV, CDR2 YYDKDF (reference sequence). The CDR3 covers 15 residues. In DNA, the CDR3 is TGTGCCACCAGCAGAGACAGCTTCTCTGGAAACACCACATATTTT. Translation gives CATSRDSFSGNTTYF.

At least ten counts were recorded for this clonotype. The CDR3 coding sequence is TGCGCCAGCAGCTCCCTAGGAAAGCAGTACTTC. It specifies CASSSLGKQYF. The V call is TRBV5-1, the J call TRBJ2-7; D remains unclear. V was clipped by 3 bases and J by 8 bases, with 9 bases between them. Germline lookup yields CDR1 SGHRS and CDR2 YFSETQ. This CDR3 is 11 amino acids long.

The chain recombines TRBV30 with TRBJ2-5, with D maybe TRBD2 (5 bases). Trimming took off 3 bases at V and 1 base at J, with 15 bases between the two ends. Germline CDR1 reads GTSNPN; CDR2 reads SVGIG (reference sequence). The length of the CDR3 is 15 residues. The CDR3: CAWSGFTTTQETQYF. CDR3 DNA: TGTGCCTGGAGCGGTTTTACGACTACCCAAGAGACCCAGTACTTC.

The table lists this clonotype with many counts. The chain carries TRBV6-5 and TRBJ1-5, with 8 bases aligning to TRBD1. CDR1 is MNHEY and CDR2 is SVGAGI in the germline V gene. The CDR3 runs to 14 residues. V lost 7 bases to trimming and J lost 5 bases; unmatched junction nucleotides: 7. Here the CDR3 DNA reads TGTGCCAGCAAGGTGGACAGGGAAGATCAGCCCCAGCATTTT. This encodes CASKVDREDQPQHF.

CDR3 amino acids: CASSFGAGLDTEAFF. The CDR3 DNA follows: TGTGCCAGCAGTTTTGGCGCGGGGTTAGACACTGAAGCTTTCTTT. This chain joins TRBV12-3 or TRBV12-4 and TRBJ1-1; D not certain. V was clipped by 3 bases and J by 3 bases, with 14 bases between them. The length of the CDR3 is 15 residues.

The CDR3 loop reads CATLLAGGSYTGELFF. The CDR3 region has the DNA TGTGCCACATTACTAGCGGGAGGTAGTTACACCGGGGAGCTGTTTTTT. The chain employs TRBV6-1 and TRBJ2-2, with 12 bases that match TRBD2. CDR3 length: 16 amino acids. J was trimmed by 3 bases and V by 10 bases; bases with no gene match: 9. Germline V gene data show CDR1 as MNHNS and CDR2 as SASEGT.

In its sample, this clonotype was seen a few times. V is TRBV25-1 and J is TRBJ2-1; 8 positions match TRBD1. This CDR3 is built from 17 residues. Trimming cost V 1 base and J 3 bases; bases outside gene matches: 8. CDR1 is MGHDK, CDR2 SYGVNS, per germline. CDR3 amino acids: CASSESGGRTFYNEQFF. The CDR3 DNA sequence: TGTGCCAGCAGTGAATCAGGGGGCAGAACCTTCTACAATGAGCAGTTCTTC.

Ten or more counts support this clonotype. This rearrangement joins TRBV9 to TRBJ2-3, with 8 bases lining up with TRBD1. V gave up 6 bases and J gave up 4 bases; unmatched junction bases: 13. Germline loops: CDR1 SGDLS, CDR2 YYNGEE. The CDR3 consists of 16 residues. CDR3 protein: CASTLTGAGGADTQYF. The CDR3 nucleotides read TGTGCCAGCACCCTAACTGGGGCAGGGGGCGCAGATACGCAGTATTTT.